This T cell receptor beta chain was sequenced in a study of T cells in localized non-small cell lung cancer. This CDR3 comprises 14 residues. Trimming cost V 4 bases and J 1 base, with 10 bases left between them. Germline CDR1 and CDR2: MGHRA and YSYEKL. Using immunoSEQ multiplex PCR, the repertoire was profiled, and TCRdb retains in-frame clones only, with some absent. The sample shows about 1,000 clones, about 24% of them seen only once. Study-wide results and caveats: As only one tumor region underwent sequencing, heterogeneity remains possible. Exceeding tumor, uninvolved adjacent lung had the highest T cell clonality. A denser population of T cells in blood accompanied longer overall survival. The appearance of a median about 60 of the top 100 tumor clones was seen in adjacent lung.

This clone was detected a few times. The antigen is not known. This clonotype was sampled from a male donor at least 60 years old with stage II squamous cell lung carcinoma. Sequenced here: normal lung tissue next to the tumor, sampled before any cancer treatment. The chain uses TRBV4-1 and TRBJ2-5; possibly TRBD2 for D (6 bases). The CDR3 sequence is CASSPRDSQETQYF. CDR3 nucleotides: TGCGCCAGCAGCCCACGGGACTCCCAAGAGACCCAGTACTTC.